This T cell receptor beta chain was observed in a study of shared clonotypes between healthy human individuals. Study-wide points: The sharing of about 5% of naive CD4 clonotypes was seen across a few donors. Clonotype sharing levels among donors were expected to vary with sequencing depth.

Some clones are missing from TCRdb's copy, which holds only in-frame ones; the method was immunoSEQ multiplex PCR. The sample yields around 1.6 million clones, approximately 98% seen once. Details on this clone: The antigen is not known. Other DNA variants within this sample encode the same CDR3.

The germline gives CDR1 MDHEN, CDR2 SYDVKM. CDR3 size: 12 residues. V was trimmed by 2 bases and J by 5 bases, leaving 4 bases between them. The TCR originated in a man aged 25-40 years in good health. The sample was naive CD4+ T cells sorted from blood. The subset denotes: CD45RA+ positively selected. This chain links TRBV28 with TRBJ2-1; D remains ambiguous. CDR3 protein: CASSLGDNEQFF. CDR3 nucleotides: TGTGCCAGCAGTTTAGGGGACAATGAGCAGTTCTTC.